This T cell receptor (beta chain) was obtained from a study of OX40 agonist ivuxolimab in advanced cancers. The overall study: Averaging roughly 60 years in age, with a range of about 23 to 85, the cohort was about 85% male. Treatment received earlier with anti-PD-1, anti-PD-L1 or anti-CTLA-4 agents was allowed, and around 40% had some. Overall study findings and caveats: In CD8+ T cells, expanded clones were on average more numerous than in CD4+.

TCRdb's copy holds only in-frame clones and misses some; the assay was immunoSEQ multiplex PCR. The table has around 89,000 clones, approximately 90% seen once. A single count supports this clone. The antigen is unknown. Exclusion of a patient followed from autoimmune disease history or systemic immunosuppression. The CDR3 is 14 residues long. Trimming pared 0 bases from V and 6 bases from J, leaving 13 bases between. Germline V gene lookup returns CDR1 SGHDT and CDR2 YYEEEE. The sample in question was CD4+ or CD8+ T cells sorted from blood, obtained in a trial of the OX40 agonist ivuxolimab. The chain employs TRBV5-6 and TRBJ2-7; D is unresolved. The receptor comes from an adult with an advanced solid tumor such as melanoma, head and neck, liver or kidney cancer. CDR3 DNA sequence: TGTGCCAGCAGCTTGGTGGCTCCAGGCGCCGAGCAGTACTTC. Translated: CASSLVAPGAEQYF.